This T cell receptor (beta chain) was identified during a study of T cells after yellow fever vaccination. Study-wide results and caveats: At approximately 96% for CD4 and about 91% for CD8, most primary-vaccination clones showed up again after the booster.

Details on this clonotype: What it binds is unknown.

TCRdb reprocessed the 5' RACE reads with MiXCR, giving one entry per CDR3 protein. The sample records some 340,000 distinct CDR3 sequences, approximately 4% being singletons. V gave up 5 bases and J gave up 1 base, with 18 bases separating them. The CDR3 length is 17 residues. Germline V lookup: CDR1 SEHNR, CDR2 FQNEAQ (reference sequence). This sample comprised PBMCs, obtained 5 days after the yellow fever booster vaccination. The chain is built from TRBV7-9 and TRBJ2-1; tentatively, D is TRBD1 or TRBD2 (7 bases each). This receptor was taken from a young man who received the YFV17D yellow fever vaccine. The CDR3: CASSPRGGQTSYNEQFF. In nucleotides, the CDR3 is TGTGCCAGCAGCCCAAGGGGGGGACAGACATCCTACAATGAGCAGTTCTTC.